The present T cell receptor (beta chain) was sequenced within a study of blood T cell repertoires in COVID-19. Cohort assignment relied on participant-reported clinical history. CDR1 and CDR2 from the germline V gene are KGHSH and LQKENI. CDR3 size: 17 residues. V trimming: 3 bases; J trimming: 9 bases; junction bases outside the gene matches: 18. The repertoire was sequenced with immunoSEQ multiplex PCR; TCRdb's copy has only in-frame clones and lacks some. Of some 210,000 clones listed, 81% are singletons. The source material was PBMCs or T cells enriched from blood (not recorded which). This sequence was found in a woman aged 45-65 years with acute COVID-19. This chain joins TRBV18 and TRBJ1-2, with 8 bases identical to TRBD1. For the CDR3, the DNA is TGTGCCAGCTCACCCTCAGGGACAGGAATCTCTAGCAATCGCTACACCTTC. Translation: CASSPSGTGISSNRYTF.